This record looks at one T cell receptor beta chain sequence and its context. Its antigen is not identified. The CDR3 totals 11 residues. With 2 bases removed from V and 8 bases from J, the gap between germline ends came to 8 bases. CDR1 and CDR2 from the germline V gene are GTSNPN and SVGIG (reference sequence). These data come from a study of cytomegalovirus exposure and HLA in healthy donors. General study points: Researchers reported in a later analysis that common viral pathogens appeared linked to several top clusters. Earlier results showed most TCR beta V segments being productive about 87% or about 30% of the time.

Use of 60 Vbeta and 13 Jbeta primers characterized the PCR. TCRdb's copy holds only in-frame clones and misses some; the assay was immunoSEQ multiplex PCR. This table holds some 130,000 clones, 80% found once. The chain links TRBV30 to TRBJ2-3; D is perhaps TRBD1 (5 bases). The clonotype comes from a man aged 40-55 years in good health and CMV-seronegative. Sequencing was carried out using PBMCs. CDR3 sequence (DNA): TGTGCCTGGAGTTCCCAGGGTACGCAGTATTTT. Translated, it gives CAWSSQGTQYF.